This TCR beta chain was observed in a study of identical twins. TCRdb independently ran MiXCR on the 5' RACE reads; one entry per CDR3 protein. The table includes 450,000 or so distinct CDR3 sequences, 12% to 15% detected once. Per the germline V gene, CDR1 is SGHAT and CDR2 is FQNNGV. The V segment lost 2 bases and the J segment 0 bases; nucleotides outside the gene matches: 10. This CDR3 is 18 amino acids long. Separately, the same data were catalogued under a study of yellow fever vaccine responses in identical twins.

The sequenced sample was CD4+ T cells sorted from blood. V and J are TRBV11-2 and TRBJ2-7; TRBD2 aligns across 10 bases. This receptor was taken from a woman aged 18-29 years in good health. The CDR3 DNA reads TGTGCCAGCAGCTTACTGGCTAGCGGGAGTGGGAGCTCCTACGAGCAGTACTTC. Translation: CASSLLASGSGSSYEQYF.